Sequencing of this TCR beta chain was carried out in a study of blood T cell dynamics during melanoma immunotherapy. Study summary: Standard first-line treatment here was pembrolizumab or nivolumab plus ipilimumab in metastatic melanoma.

Each bulk PBMC sample had roughly 400 ng DNA loaded. The table came from immunoSEQ multiplex PCR; TCRdb's copy has only in-frame clones and leaves some out. The sample has 9,500 to 15,000 clones, roughly 90% seen once. The time point was: week 3, after first cycle of checkpoint inhibitor. Germline CDR1 reads MNHEY; CDR2 reads SVGAGI. This CDR3 contains 14 residues. Trimming removed 5 bases at V and 4 bases at J, with 13 bases between. Sequencing was performed on blood, taken from a patient treated with checkpoint blockade. The receptor was derived from a human donor with melanoma. This chain connects TRBV6-5 to TRBJ2-3, with D perhaps matching TRBD1 (5 bases). CDR3 bases: TGTGCCAGCAGTCAAAACAGGATGTCAGATACGCAGTATTTT. Its protein product is CASSQNRMSDTQYF.